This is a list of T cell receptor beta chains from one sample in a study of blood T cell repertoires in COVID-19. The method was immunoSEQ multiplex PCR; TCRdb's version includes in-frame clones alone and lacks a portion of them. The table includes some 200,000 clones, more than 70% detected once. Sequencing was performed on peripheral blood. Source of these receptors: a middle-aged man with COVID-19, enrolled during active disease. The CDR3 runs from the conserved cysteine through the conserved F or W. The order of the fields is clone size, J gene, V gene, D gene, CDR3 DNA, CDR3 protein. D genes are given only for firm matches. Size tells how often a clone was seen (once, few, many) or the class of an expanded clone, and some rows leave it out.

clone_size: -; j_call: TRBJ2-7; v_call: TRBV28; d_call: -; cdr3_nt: TGTGCCAGCAGTTTGGGGGTGAGTTCGGGGGACGAGCAGTACTTC; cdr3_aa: CASSLGVSSGDEQYF
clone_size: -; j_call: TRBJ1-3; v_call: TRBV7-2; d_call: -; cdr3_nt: TGTGCCAGCAGCTATAGAGGCAGGGAAAACACCATATATTTT; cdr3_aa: CASSYRGRENTIYF
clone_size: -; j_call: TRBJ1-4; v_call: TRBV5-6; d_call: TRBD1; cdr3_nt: TGTGCCAGCAGCGTTCCGGGACAGGGTGGGGAAAAACTGTTTTTT; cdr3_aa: CASSVPGQGGEKLFF
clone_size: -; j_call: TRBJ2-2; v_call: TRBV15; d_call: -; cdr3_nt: TGTGCCACCAGCAGAGTCCAGGGGTTCGGGGAGCTGTTTTTT; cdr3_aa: CATSRVQGFGELFF
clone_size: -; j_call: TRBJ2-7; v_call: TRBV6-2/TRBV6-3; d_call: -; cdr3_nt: TGTGCCAGCAATTACGCAGGCACCTACGAGCAGTACTTC; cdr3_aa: CASNYAGTYEQYF
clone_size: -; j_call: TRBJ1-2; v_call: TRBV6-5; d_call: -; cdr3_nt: TGTGCCAGCAGTTACGGGCAGGGGTTTTATGGCTACACCTTC; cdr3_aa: CASSYGQGFYGYTF
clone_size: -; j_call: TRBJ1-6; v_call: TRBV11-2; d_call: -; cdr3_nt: TGTGCCAGCAGCTTAGATCTACGGGGTTCACCCCTCCACTTT; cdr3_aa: CASSLDLRGSPLHF
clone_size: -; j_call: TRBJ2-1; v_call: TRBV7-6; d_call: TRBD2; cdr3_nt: TGTGCCAGCAGCTTAGTCGCCGGGACTAGCGGGGGCAATGAGCAGTTCTTC; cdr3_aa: CASSLVAGTSGGNEQFF
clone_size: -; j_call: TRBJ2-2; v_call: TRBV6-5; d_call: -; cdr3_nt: TGTGCCAGCAGTCGAGAAACCGGGGAGCTGTTTTTT; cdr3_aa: CASSRETGELFF
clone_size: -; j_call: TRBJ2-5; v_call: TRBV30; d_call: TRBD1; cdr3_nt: TGTGCCTGGGGGACAGGAGCCGAAGAGACCCAGTACTTC; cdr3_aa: CAWGTGAEETQYF
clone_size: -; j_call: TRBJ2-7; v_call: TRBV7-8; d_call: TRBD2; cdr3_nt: TGTGCCAGCAGCTACGGGACTAGCGGGAGTGTTGCCTACGAGCAGTACTTC; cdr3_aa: CASSYGTSGSVAYEQYF
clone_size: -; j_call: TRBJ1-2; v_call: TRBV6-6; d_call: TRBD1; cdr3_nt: TGTGCCAGCAGCCCGACAGGGCTGAGTGGGTATGGCTACACCTTC; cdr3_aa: CASSPTGLSGYGYTF
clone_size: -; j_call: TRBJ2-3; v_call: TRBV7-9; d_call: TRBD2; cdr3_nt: TGTGCCAGCAGCTTCGCTAGCGGGAGAATCTCCGATACGCAGTATTTT; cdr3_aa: CASSFASGRISDTQYF
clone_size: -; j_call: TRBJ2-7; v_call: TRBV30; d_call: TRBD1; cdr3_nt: TGTGCCTGGGCAGGGACAGGGCAAAGCGAGCAGTACTTC; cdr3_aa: CAWAGTGQSEQYF
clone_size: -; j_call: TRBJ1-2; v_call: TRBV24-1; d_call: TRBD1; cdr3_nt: TGTGCCACCAGTGGACAGGGGGTTAACTATGGCTACACCTTC; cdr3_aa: CATSGQGVNYGYTF
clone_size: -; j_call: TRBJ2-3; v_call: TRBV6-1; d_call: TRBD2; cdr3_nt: TGTGCCAGCAGTGATGCGGGAGGGTTCACAGATACGCAGTATTTT; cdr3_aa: CASSDAGGFTDTQYF
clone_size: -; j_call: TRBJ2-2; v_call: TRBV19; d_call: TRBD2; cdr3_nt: TGTGCCAGTACCAGCGGGGCCTACACCGGGGAGCTGTTTTTT; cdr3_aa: CASTSGAYTGELFF
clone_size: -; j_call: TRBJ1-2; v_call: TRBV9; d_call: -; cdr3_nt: TGTGCCAGCAGCGTAGCTTTAGGGGGGGTCTATGGCTACACCTTC; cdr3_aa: CASSVALGGVYGYTF
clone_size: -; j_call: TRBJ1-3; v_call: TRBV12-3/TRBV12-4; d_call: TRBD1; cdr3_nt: TGTGCCAGCGACAGGGCTGGAAACACCATATATTTT; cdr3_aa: CASDRAGNTIYF
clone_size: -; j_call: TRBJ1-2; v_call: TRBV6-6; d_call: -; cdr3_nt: TGTGCCAGCAGCCGCATGCGGGAGGGGGGCTACACCTTC; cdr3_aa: CASSRMREGGYTF
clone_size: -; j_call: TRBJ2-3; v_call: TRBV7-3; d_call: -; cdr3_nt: TGTGCCAGCAGCTTAAGTGGGAGGTCTAGCACAGATACGCAGTATTTT; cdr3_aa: CASSLSGRSSTDTQYF
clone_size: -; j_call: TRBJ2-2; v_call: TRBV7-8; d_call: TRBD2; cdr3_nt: TGTGCCAGCAGCCAGATTCCCGGGACTAGCGGGGGGTTCACCGGGGAGCTGTTTTTT; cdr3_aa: CASSQIPGTSGGFTGELFF
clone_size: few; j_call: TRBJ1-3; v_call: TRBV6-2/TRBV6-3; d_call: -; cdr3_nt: TGTGCCAGCAGTCCACAACGCGATAGACCCGGGAACACCATATATTTT; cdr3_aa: CASSPQRDRPGNTIYF
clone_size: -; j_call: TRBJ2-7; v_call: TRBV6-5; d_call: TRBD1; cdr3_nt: TGTGCCAGCAGTTTACGGACAGGGTCCTACGAGCAGTACTTC; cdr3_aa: CASSLRTGSYEQYF
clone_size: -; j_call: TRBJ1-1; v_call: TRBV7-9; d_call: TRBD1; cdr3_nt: TGTGCCAGCAGCTTAGAGACAGGGATGAACACTGAAGCTTTCTTT; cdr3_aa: CASSLETGMNTEAFF
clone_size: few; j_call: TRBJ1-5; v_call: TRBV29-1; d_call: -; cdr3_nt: TGCAGCGTCGGCGACTTAAATCAGCCCCAGCATTTT; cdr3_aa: CSVGDLNQPQHF
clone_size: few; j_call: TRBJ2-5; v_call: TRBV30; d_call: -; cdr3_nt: TGTGCCTGGAGTGCAGGGGCTGAGACCCAGTACTTC; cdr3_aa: CAWSAGAETQYF
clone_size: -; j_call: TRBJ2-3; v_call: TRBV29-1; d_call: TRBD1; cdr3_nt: TGCAGCGGCGGACAGGGGGCACAAGATACGCAGTATTTT; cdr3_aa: CSGGQGAQDTQYF
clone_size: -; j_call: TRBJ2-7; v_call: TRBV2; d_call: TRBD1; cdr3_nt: TGTGCCAGCAGGGAACAGGGGCCGACCTACGAGCAGTACTTC; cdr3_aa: CASREQGPTYEQYF
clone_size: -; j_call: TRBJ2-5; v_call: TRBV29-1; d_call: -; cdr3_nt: TGCAGCGTTGAAGGATCGGGGGAGACCCAGTACTTC; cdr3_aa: CSVEGSGETQYF
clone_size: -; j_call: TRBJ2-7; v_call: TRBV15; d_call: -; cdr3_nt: TGTGCCACCAGCAGTAGCCGGTTTGGTCAGTTAGGGGGCTACGAGCAGTACTTC; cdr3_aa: CATSSSRFGQLGGYEQYF
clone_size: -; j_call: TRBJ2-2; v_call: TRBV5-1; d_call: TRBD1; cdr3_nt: TGCGCCAGCAGCTTCGACAGGGGCAACACCGGGGAGCTGTTTTTT; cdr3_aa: CASSFDRGNTGELFF
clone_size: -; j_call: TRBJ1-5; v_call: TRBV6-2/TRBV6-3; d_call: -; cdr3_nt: TGTGCCAGCAGTAAAGGGACTGCGTATAGCAATCAGCCCCAGCATTTT; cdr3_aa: CASSKGTAYSNQPQHF
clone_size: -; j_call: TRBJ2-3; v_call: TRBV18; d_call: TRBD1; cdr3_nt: TGTGCCAGCTCACCACGATCACAGGGGACGGGAGATACGCAGTATTTT; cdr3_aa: CASSPRSQGTGDTQYF
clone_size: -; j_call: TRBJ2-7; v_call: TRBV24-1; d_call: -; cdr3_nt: TGTGCCACCAGTGAGAACGCCGCAGGGACCTACGAGCAGTACTTC; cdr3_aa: CATSENAAGTYEQYF
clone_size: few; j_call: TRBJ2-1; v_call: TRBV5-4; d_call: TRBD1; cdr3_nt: TGTGCCAGCAGCCGGACACAGGGGGATGAGCAGTTCTTC; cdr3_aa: CASSRTQGDEQFF
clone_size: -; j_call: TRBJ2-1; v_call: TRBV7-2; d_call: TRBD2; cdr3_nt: TGTGCCAGCAGCTCTACCGGGACTAGCGGGACCACCTCCTACAATGAGCAGTTCTTC; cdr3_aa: CASSSTGTSGTTSYNEQFF
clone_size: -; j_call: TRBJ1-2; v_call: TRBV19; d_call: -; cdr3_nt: TGTGCCAGTACTGGATTGAGGGCCTATGGCTACACCTTC; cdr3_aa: CASTGLRAYGYTF
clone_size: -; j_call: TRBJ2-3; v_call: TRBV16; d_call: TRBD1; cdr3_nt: TGTGCCAGCAGCCGGCGGACAGGGGGCAAAGATACGCAGTATTTT; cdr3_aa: CASSRRTGGKDTQYF
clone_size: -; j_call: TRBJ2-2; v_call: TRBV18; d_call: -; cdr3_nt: TGTGCCAGCTCACCAGCATCGGAGCCCGACACCGGGGAGCTGTTTTTT; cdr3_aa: CASSPASEPDTGELFF
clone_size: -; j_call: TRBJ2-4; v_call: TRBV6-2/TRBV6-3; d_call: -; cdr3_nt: TGTGCCAGCAGTTACTCCACATCAGCTAGAAGACCCTTAGGCAAAAACATTCAGTACTTC; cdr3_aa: CASSYSTSARRPLGKNIQYF
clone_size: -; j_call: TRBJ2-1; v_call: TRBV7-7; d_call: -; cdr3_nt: TGTGCTAGCAGCTTACGTATGGCGGATTCCTACAATGAGCAGTTCTTC; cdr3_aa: CASSLRMADSYNEQFF
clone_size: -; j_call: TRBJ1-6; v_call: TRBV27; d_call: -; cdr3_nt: TGTGCCAGCAGTTTCCAGGGGAATTATTCACCCCTCCACTTT; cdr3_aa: CASSFQGNYSPLHF
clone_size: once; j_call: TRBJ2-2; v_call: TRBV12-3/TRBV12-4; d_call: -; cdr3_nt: TGTGCCAGCGGGGGCCAAAACACCGGGGAGCTGTTTTTT; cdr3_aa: CASGGQNTGELFF
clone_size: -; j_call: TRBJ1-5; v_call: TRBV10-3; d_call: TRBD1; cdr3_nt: TGTGCCATCAGTGTGACAGGGGTCAATCAGCCCCAGCATTTT; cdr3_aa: CAISVTGVNQPQHF
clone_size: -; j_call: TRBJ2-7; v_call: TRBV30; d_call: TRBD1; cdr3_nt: TGTGCCTGGGGACCCGGACAGGGCCCCTCTTACGAGCAGTACTTC; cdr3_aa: CAWGPGQGPSYEQYF
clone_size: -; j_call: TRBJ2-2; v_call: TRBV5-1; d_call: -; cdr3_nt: TGCGCCAGCAGCTTAACGGGGGACACCGGGGAGCTGTTTTTT; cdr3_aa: CASSLTGDTGELFF
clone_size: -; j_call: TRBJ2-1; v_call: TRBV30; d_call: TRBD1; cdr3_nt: TGTGCCTGGAATACCCCGGGACAGGGCTTTCCACGGATGAATGAGCAGTTCTTC; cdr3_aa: CAWNTPGQGFPRMNEQFF
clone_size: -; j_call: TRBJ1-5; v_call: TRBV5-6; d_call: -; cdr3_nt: TGTGCCAGCAGCTTGGGCGGGAGGTATAGCAATCAGCCCCAGCATTTT; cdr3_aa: CASSLGGRYSNQPQHF
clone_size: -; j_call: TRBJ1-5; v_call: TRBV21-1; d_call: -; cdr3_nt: TGTGCCAGCAGCAAAGGGGGGCCGAGTGGCAATCAGCCCCAGCATTTT; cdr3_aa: CASSKGGPSGNQPQHF
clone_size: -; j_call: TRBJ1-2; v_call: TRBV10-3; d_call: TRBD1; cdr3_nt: TGTGCCATCAGTGAGTGGGACAGGGGGCTGGGCTATGGCTACACCTTC; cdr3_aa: CAISEWDRGLGYGYTF
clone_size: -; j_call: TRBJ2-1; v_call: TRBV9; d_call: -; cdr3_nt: TGTGCCAGCAGCGTAGACGGGGGGCCAGCCGGGAGGTGGCAGTTCTTC; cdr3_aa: CASSVDGGPAGRWQFF
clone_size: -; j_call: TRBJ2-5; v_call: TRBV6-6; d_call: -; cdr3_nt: TGTGCCAGCAGTTATAGGCTAGCGAGACAAGAGACCCAGTACTTC; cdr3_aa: CASSYRLARQETQYF
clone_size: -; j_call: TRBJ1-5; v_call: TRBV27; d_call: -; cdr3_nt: TGTGCCAGCAAGGGGCGGAGCAATCAGCCCCAGCATTTT; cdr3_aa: CASKGRSNQPQHF
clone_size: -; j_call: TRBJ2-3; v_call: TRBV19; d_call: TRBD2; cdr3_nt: TGTGCCAGTAGTATATCAACGGGAGGAAATACGCAGTATTTT; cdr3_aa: CASSISTGGNTQYF
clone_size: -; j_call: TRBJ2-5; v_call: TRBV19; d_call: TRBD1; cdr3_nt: TGTGCCAGTAGTGTCGGGACAGTACAAGAGACCCAGTACTTC; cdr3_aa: CASSVGTVQETQYF
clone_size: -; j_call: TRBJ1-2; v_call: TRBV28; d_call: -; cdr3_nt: TGTGCCAGCAGTTTACTGCAGAGCCAACTAATAGGCTACACCTTC; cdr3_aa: CASSLLQSQLIGYTF
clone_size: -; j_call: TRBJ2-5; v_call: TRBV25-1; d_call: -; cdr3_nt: TGTGCCAGCAGTGACAGGGTGGCTCAAGAGACCCAGTACTTC; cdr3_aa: CASSDRVAQETQYF
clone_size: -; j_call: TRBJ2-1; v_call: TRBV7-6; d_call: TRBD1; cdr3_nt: TGTGCCAGCAGCCGCGGACAGGGGGGGGTGGACAATGAGCAGTTCTTC; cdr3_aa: CASSRGQGGVDNEQFF